This TCR beta chain was identified during a study of neurological immune-mediated disorders. Findings of the study overall: Multiple sclerosis, the disease with the least TCR clonal expansion, fell below healthy controls, whereas HTLV-1-associated myelopathy showed the most. Among expanded clones, no CDR3 amino acid sequences were shared across subjects, a pattern suggesting private repertoires in all groups. No clinical or MRI feature was associated with the multiple sclerosis repertoire cluster.

In its sample, this clonotype was seen many times. What it recognizes is unknown. The authors made cDNA by 5'RACE with 10-nucleotide random UMIs. TCRdb reanalysed the 5' RACE reads using MiXCR and keeps one entry per CDR3 protein. The profile shows about 62,000 distinct CDR3 sequences, 3% to 4% of them singletons. Germline CDR1 and CDR2: MNHNS and SASEGT. The V segment lost 1 base and the J segment 2 bases; nucleotides outside the gene matches: 0. The CDR3 loop spans 15 amino acids. The specimen was PBMCs. The clonotype comes from a woman in her fifties or sixties with multiple sclerosis. The rearrangement links TRBV6-1 to TRBJ2-7; 12 bases align to TRBD2. The CDR3 here is CASSEGLAGAYEQYF. CDR3 DNA sequence: TGTGCCAGCAGTGAAGGACTAGCGGGAGCCTACGAGCAGTACTTC.